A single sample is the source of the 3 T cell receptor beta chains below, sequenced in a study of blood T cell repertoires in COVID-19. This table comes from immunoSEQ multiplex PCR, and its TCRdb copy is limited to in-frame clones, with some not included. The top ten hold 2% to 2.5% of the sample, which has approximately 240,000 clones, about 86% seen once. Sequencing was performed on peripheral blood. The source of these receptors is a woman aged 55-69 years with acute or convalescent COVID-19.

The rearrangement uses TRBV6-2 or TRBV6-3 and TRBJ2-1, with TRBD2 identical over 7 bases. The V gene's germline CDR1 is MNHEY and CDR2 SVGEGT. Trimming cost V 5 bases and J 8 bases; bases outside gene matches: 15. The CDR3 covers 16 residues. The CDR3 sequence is CASSNRVAGLVYEQFF. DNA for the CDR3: TGTGCCAGCAGTAACCGGGTAGCGGGTCTCGTCTATGAGCAGTTCTTC.

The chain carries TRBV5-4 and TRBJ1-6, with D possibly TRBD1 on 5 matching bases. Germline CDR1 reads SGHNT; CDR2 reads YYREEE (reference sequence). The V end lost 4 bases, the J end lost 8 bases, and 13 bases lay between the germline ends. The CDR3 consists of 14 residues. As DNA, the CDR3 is TGTGCCAGCAGCGCCACAGGTTCCTATTCACCCCTCCACTTT. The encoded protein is CASSATGSYSPLHF.

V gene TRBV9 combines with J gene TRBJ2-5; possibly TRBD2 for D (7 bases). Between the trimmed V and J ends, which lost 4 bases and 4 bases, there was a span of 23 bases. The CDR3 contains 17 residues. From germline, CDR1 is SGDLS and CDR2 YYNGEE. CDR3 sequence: CASSPSRPWGGAETQYF. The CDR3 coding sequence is TGTGCCAGCAGCCCCAGCCGTCCGTGGGGGGGCGCAGAGACCCAGTACTTC.